The rows below give T cell receptor beta chains drawn from one sample of a study of shared clonotypes between healthy human individuals. Here immunoSEQ multiplex PCR was the method, and the copy in TCRdb shows in-frame clones only, minus some. The table records over a million clones, around 98% of them present only once. The specimen was naive CD4+ T cells sorted from blood. The receptors stem from a man between 25 and 39 years old in good health. The CDR3 runs from the conserved cysteine through the conserved F or W. A D gene is named only where the DNA matches it firmly. Rows give clone size only sometimes, using once, few, many, or a class for an expanded clone.

>TRBV19|TRBJ2-1|TRBD2|NA
TGTGCCAGTACTGAATGGATGGCGGGAGGGCCTAATGAGCAGTTCTTC
CASTEWMAGGPNEQFF
>TRBV27|TRBJ2-3|NA|NA
TGTGCCAGCAGTTTATCGAGACCCCCCACAGATACGCAGTATTTT
CASSLSRPPTDTQYF
>TRBV5-4|TRBJ2-1|TRBD2|NA
TGTGCCAGCAGCTTGGCGGGACTAGCGGGAACCGAGCAGTTCTTC
CASSLAGLAGTEQFF
>TRBV5-1|TRBJ1-3|TRBD1|NA
TGCGCCAGCAGCCCGCGGACAGGTGGAAACACCATATATTTT
CASSPRTGGNTIYF
>TRBV27|TRBJ1-2|TRBD1|NA
TGTGCCAGCAGTCCTTGGACAGGGCTAGGGAGCTATGGCTACACCTTC
CASSPWTGLGSYGYTF
>TRBV28|TRBJ2-7|NA|NA
TGTGCCACGGCTCGGACAGCGAAAAACTACGAGCAGTACTTC
CATARTAKNYEQYF
>TRBV19|TRBJ1-2|NA|NA
TGTGCCAGTAGTATAGTAGCTAACTATGGCTACACCTTC
CASSIVANYGYTF
>TRBV21-1|TRBJ2-7|NA|few
TGTGCCAGCAGCAAAGGGGGACAGGGTTGGGACGAGCAGTACTTC
CASSKGGQGWDEQYF
>TRBV27|TRBJ1-3|NA|NA
TGTGCCAGCAGTTTACTGGGCTCTGGAAACACCATATATTTT
CASSLLGSGNTIYF
>TRBV15|TRBJ1-1|NA|NA
TGTGCCACCGGGGTGAACACTGAAGCTTTCTTT
CATGVNTEAFF